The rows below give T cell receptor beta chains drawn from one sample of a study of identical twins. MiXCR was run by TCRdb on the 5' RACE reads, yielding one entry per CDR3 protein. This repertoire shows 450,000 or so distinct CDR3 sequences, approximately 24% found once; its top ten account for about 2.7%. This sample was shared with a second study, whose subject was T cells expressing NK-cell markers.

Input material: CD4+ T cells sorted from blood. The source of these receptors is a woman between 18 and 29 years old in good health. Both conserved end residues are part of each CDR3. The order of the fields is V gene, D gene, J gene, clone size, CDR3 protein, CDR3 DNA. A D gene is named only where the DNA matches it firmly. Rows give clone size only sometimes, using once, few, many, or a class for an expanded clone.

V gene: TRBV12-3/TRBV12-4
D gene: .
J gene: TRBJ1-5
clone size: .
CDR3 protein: CASTARPNQPQHF
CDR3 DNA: TGTGCCAGCACGGCGAGACCGAATCAGCCCCAGCATTTT

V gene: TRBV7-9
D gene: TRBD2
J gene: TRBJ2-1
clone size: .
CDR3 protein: CASTPSLAGGNEQFF
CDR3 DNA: TGTGCCAGCACCCCTTCGCTAGCGGGGGGAAATGAGCAGTTCTTC

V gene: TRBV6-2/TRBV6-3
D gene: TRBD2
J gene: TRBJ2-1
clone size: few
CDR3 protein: CASSYHSGRAYNEQFF
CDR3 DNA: TGTGCCAGCAGTTACCATAGCGGGAGAGCCTACAATGAGCAGTTCTTC

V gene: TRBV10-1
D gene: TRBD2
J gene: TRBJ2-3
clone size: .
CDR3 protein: CASSESSGLASRADTQYF
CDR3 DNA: TGCGCCAGCAGTGAGTCCAGTGGACTAGCGAGTAGGGCAGATACGCAGTATTTT

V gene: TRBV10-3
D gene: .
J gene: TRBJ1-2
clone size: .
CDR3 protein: CAISLQEYGYTF
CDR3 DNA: TGTGCCATCAGTCTACAGGAGTATGGCTACACCTTC

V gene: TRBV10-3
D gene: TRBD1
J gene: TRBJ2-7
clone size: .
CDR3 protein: CATQDRHEQYF
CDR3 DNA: TGTGCCACCCAGGACAGGCACGAGCAGTACTTC

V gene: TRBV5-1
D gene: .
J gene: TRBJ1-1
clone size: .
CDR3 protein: CASSPDLYPAFF
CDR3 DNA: TGCGCCAGCAGCCCGGACTTATATCCAGCTTTCTTT

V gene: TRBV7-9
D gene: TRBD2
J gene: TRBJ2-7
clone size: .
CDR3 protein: CASSSSSGSSYEQYF
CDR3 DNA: TGTGCCAGCAGCTCCTCTAGCGGGAGTTCCTACGAGCAGTACTTC

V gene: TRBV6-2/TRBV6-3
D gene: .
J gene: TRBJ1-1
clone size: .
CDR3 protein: CASSPYTLNTEAFF
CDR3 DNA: TGTGCCAGCAGTCCCTATACACTGAACACTGAAGCTTTCTTT

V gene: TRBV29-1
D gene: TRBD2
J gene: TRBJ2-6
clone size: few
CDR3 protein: CSVGGLAKTGANVLTF
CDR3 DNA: TGCAGCGTTGGCGGACTAGCTAAAACTGGGGCCAACGTCCTGACTTTC

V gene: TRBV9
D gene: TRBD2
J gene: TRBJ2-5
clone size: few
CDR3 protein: CASSVAAGGTQETQYF
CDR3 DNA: TGTGCCAGCAGCGTAGCAGCGGGGGGCACCCAAGAGACCCAGTACTTC

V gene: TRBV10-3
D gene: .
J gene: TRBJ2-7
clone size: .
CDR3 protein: CAIMAAYEQYF
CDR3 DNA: TGTGCCATCATGGCCGCCTACGAGCAGTACTTC

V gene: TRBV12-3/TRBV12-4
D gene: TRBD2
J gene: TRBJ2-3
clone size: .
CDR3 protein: CASSFGDSGASETQYF
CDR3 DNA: TGTGCCAGCAGTTTCGGGGATAGCGGGGCTTCGGAGACGCAGTATTTT

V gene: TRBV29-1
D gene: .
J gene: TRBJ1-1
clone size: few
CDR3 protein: CSVGLRAEYLNTEAFF
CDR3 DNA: TGCAGCGTTGGTTTACGTGCGGAATATTTGAACACTGAAGCTTTCTTT

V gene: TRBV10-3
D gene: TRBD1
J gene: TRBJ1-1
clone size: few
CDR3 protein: CAISGTTGLTEAFF
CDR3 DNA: TGTGCCATCAGTGGGACGACAGGGCTCACTGAAGCTTTCTTT

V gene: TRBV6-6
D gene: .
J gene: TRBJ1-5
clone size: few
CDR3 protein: CASNGEGFQPQHF
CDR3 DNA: TGTGCCAGCAATGGGGAGGGGTTCCAGCCCCAGCATTTT

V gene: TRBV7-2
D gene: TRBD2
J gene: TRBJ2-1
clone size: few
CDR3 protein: CASSLSGLAGVYF
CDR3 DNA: TGTGCCAGCAGCTTATCAGGACTAGCGGGTGTATACTTC

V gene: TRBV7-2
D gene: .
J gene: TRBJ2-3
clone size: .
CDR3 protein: CASSLVAGMDTQYF
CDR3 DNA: TGTGCCAGCAGCTTAGTTGCGGGAATGGATACGCAGTATTTT

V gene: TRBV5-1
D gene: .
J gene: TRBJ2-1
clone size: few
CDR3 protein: CASKTSGYNEQFF
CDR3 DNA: TGCGCCAGCAAGACCTCGGGGTACAATGAGCAGTTCTTC

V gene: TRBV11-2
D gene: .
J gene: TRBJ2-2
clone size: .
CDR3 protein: CASSLVVSLGNNTGELFF
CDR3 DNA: TGTGCCAGCAGCTTAGTGGTCTCTTTGGGGAATAACACCGGGGAGCTGTTTTTT

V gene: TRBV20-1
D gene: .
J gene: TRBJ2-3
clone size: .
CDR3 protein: CSARNAQGAPDTQYF
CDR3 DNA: TGCAGTGCTAGAAATGCCCAGGGAGCCCCAGATACGCAGTATTTT

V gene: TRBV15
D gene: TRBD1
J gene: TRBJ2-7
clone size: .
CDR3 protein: CATSRGQGKREQYF
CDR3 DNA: TGTGCCACCAGCAGAGGACAGGGGAAAAGGGAGCAGTACTTC

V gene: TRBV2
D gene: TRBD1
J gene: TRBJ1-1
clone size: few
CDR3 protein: CASRDRARNTEAFF
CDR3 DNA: TGTGCCAGCAGGGACAGGGCGAGGAACACTGAAGCTTTCTTT

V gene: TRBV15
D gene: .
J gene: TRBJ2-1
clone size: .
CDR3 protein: CATSRDIGVPLYNEQFF
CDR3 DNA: TGTGCCACCAGCAGAGATATTGGGGTCCCTTTGTACAATGAGCAGTTCTTC

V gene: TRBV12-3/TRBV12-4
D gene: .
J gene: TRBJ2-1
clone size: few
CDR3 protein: CASSLAGARTDYNEQFF
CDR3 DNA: TGTGCCAGCAGTTTAGCGGGGGCCAGAACCGACTACAATGAGCAGTTCTTC

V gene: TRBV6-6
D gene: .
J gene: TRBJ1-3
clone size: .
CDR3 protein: CASSYSGTIYF
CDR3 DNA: TGTGCCAGCAGTTACTCGGGCACCATATATTTT

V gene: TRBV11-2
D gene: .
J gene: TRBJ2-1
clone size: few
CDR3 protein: CASSGLAYNEQFF
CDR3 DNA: TGTGCCAGCAGCGGGCTAGCCTACAATGAGCAGTTCTTC

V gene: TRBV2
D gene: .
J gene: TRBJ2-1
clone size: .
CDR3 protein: CASSEGTTQFF
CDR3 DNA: TGTGCCAGCAGTGAAGGGACTACTCAGTTCTTC

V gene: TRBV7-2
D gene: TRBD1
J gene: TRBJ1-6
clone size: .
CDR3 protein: CASRRQGALHSPLHF
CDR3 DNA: TGTGCCAGCAGACGACAGGGGGCGCTTCATTCACCCCTCCACTTT

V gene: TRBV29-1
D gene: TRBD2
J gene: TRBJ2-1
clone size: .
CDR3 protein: CSVVSGSSDEQFF
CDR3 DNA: TGCAGCGTTGTCAGCGGGAGTAGCGATGAGCAGTTCTTC

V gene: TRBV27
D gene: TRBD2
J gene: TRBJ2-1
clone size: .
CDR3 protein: CASSLEGLAGGQQFF
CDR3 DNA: TGTGCCAGCAGTTTAGAAGGACTAGCGGGGGGGCAACAGTTCTTC

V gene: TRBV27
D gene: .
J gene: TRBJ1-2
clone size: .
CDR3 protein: CASRPSGSYGYTF
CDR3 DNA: TGTGCCAGCAGACCCTCAGGGTCGTATGGCTACACCTTC

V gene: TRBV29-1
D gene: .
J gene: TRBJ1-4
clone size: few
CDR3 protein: CSVFTNEKLFF
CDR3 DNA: TGCAGCGTTTTCACTAATGAAAAACTGTTTTTT

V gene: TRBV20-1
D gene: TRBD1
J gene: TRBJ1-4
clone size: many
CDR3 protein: CSAVVRGREKLFF
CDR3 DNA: TGCAGTGCCGTCGTCAGGGGGCGTGAAAAACTGTTTTTT

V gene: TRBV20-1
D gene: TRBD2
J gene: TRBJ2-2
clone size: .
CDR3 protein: CSASKAGTGELFF
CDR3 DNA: TGCAGTGCGTCGAAAGCGGGAACCGGGGAGCTGTTTTTT

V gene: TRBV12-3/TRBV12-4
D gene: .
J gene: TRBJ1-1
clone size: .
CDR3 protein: CASKGSVVNTEAFF
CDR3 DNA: TGTGCCAGCAAGGGGAGTGTCGTGAACACTGAAGCTTTCTTT

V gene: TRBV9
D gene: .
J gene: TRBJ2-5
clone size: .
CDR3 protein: CASSVGDMYQETQYF
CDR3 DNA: TGTGCCAGCAGCGTAGGGGACATGTACCAAGAGACCCAGTACTTC

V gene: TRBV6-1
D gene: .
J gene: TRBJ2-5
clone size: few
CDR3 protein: CASSQTRIIQVPETQYF
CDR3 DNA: TGTGCCAGCAGTCAGACCCGGATAATACAGGTCCCGGAGACCCAGTACTTC

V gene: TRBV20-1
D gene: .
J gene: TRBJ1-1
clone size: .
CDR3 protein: CSARQGLRNTEAFF
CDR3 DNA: TGCAGTGCTAGACAGGGGCTCCGGAACACTGAAGCTTTCTTT

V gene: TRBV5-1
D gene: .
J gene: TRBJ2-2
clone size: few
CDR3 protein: CASSPTFGVRSTGELFF
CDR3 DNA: TGCGCCAGCAGCCCGACTTTCGGGGTAAGGTCCACCGGGGAGCTGTTTTTT

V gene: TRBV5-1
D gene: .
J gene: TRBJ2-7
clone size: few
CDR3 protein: CASSPLDPEQSEYF
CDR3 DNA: TGCGCCAGCAGCCCCCTTGATCCGGAACAATCGGAGTACTTC

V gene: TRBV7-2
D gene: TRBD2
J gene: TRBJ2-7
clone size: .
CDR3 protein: CASSLKAGAGTEQYF
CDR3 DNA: TGTGCCAGCAGCTTAAAGGCGGGAGCAGGCACCGAGCAGTACTTC

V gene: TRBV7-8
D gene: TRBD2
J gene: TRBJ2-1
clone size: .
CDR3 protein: CASSRWERDFNEQFF
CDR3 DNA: TGTGCCAGCAGCCGCTGGGAGCGGGACTTCAATGAGCAGTTCTTC

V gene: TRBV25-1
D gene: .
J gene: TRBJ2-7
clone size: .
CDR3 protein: CASRAQGTYEQYF
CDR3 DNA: TGTGCCAGCAGGGCCCAGGGGACCTACGAGCAGTACTTC

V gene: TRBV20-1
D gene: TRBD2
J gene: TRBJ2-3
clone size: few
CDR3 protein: CSARVRRGTTDTQYF
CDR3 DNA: TGCAGTGCTAGAGTTCGGCGGGGGACGACAGATACGCAGTATTTT

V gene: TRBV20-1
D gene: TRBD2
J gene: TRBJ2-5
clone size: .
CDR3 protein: CSALTSGRDQETQYF
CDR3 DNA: TGCAGTGCTTTAACTAGCGGGAGGGACCAAGAGACCCAGTACTTC

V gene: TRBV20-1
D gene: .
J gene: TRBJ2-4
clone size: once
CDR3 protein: CSAGGTSLYIQYF
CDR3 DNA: TGCAGTGCTGGTGGGACTTCCCTTTACATTCAGTACTTC

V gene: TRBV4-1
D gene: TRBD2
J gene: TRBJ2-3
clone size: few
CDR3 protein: CASSHISGTTDTQYF
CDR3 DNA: TGCGCCAGCAGCCACATCAGCGGGACTACAGATACGCAGTATTTT

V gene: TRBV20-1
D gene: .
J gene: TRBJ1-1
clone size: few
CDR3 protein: CRGQMNTEAFF
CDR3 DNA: TGCAGGGGGCAGATGAACACTGAAGCTTTCTTT

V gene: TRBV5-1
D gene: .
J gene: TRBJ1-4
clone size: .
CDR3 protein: CASSWAGSNEKLFF
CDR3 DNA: TGCGCCAGCAGCTGGGCAGGATCTAATGAAAAACTGTTTTTT

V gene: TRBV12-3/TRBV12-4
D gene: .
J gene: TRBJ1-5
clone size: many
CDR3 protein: CASSYNQPQHF
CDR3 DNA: TGTGCCAGCAGTTACAATCAGCCCCAGCATTTT

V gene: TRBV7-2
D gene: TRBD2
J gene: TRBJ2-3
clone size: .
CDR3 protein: CASKRVSSGSPDTQYF
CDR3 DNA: TGTGCCAGCAAAAGGGTCTCTAGCGGGAGTCCAGATACGCAGTATTTT